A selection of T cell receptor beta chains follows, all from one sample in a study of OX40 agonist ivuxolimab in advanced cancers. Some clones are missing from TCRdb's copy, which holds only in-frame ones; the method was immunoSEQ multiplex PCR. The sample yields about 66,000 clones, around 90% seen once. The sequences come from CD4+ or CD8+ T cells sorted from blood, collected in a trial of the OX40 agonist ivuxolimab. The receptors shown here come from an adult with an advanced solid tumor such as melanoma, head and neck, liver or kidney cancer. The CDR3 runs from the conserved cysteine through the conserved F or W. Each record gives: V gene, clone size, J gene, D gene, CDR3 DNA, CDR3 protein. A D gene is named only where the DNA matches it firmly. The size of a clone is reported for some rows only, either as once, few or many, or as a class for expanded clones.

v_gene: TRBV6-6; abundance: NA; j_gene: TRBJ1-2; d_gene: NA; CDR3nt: TGTGCCAGCAGATACCTCCGGGACGGCATTAACTATGGCTACACCTTC; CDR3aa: CASRYLRDGINYGYTF
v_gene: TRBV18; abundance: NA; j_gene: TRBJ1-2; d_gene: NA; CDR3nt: TGTGCCAGCTCACCATTCAGGGAAGATAGCTATGGCTACACCTTC; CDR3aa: CASSPFREDSYGYTF
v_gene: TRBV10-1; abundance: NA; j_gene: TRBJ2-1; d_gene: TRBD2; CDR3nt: TGCGCCAGCAGTGAAGGGACTAGCGGGGTTTACAATGAGCAGTTCTTC; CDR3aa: CASSEGTSGVYNEQFF
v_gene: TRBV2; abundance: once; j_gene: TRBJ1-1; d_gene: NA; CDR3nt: TGTGCCAGCAGTGTAGGGAGCACTGAAGCTTTCTTT; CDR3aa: CASSVGSTEAFF
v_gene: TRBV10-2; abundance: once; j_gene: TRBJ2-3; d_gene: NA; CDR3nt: TGCGCCAGCAGGAGGGCCCCATTCACAGATACGCAGTATTTT; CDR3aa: CASRRAPFTDTQYF
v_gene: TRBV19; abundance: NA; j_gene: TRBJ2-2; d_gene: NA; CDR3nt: TGTGCCAGTAGTATAACCGGGAGCGCCGGGGAGCTGTTTTTT; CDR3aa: CASSITGSAGELFF
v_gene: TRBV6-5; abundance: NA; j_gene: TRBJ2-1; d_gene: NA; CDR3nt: TGTGCCAGCAGTTTTGGAGGGTCGAAGGAGCAGTTCTTC; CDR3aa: CASSFGGSKEQFF
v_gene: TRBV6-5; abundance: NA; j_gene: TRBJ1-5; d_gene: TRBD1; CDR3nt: TGTGCCAGCAGTTACTCGGGACAGGGCCATCAGCCCCAGCATTTT; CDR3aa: CASSYSGQGHQPQHF
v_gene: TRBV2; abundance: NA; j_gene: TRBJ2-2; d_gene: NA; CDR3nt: TGTGCCAGCAGAAAGACAGGTCCCGGGGAGCTGTTTTTT; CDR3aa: CASRKTGPGELFF
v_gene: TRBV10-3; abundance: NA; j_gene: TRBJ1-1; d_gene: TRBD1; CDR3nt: TGTGCCATCAGTGAGTCAGGGGGACAGGGATCCACTGAAGCTTTCTTT; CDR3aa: CAISESGGQGSTEAFF
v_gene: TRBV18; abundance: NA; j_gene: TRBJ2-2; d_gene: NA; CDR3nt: TGTGCCAGCTCAAGGGTGGACACCGGGGAGCTGTTTTTT; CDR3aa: CASSRVDTGELFF
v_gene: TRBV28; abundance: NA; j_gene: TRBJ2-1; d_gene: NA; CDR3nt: TGTGCCAGCAGTTCCCCCGTAGGTCAGGGATCCTACAATGAGCAGTTCTTC; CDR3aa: CASSSPVGQGSYNEQFF
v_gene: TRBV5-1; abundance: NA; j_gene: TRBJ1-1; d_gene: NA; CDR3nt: TGCGCCAGCAGCGTAACACCGGGTTTGAACACTGAAGCTTTCTTT; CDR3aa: CASSVTPGLNTEAFF
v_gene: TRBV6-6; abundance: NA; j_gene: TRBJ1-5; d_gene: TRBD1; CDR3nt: TGTGCCAGCAGTTGGACAGGGGGCGGGCAGCCCCAGCATTTT; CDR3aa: CASSWTGGGQPQHF
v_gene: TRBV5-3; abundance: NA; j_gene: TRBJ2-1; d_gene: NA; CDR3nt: TGTGCCAGAAGCCCAACTGGGGGCCAATACAATGAGCAGTTCTTC; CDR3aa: CARSPTGGQYNEQFF
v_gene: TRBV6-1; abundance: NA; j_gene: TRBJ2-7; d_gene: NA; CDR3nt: TGTGCCAGCAAATCGGGGAGCTCCTACGAGCAGTACTTC; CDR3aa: CASKSGSSYEQYF
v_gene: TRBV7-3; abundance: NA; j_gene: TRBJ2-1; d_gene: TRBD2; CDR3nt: TGTGCCAGCAGCTTACACGGGCTAGCGGGAGGAGGGGACGAGCAGTTCTTC; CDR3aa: CASSLHGLAGGGDEQFF
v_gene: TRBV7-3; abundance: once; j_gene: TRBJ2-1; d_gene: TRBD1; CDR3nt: TGTGCCAGCAGCTTGGACAGGGCAAATGAGCAGTTCTTC; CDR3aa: CASSLDRANEQFF
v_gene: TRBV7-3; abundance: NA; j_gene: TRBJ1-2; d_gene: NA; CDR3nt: TGTGCCAGCAGCTTTGGACAGTCCTATGGCTACACCTTC; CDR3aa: CASSFGQSYGYTF
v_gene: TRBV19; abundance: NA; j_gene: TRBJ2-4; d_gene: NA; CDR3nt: TGTGCCAGTAGTGTCCTCCCGACAGCCAAAAACATTCAGTACTTC; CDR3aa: CASSVLPTAKNIQYF
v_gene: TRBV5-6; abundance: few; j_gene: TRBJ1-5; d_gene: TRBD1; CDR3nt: TGTGCCAGCAGCCGGGGGACAGGGGGGAATCAGCCCCAGCATTTT; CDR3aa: CASSRGTGGNQPQHF
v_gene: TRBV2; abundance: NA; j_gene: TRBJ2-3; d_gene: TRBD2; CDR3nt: TGTGCCAGCAGGGAGGCGGGAGGGACAGATACGCAGTATTTT; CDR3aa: CASREAGGTDTQYF
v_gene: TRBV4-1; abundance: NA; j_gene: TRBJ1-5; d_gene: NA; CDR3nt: TGCGCCAGCAGCCAAGACAGCTTAGTCAATCAGCCCCAGCATTTT; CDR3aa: CASSQDSLVNQPQHF
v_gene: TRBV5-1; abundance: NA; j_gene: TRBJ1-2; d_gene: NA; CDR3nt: TGCGCCAGCAGTGGGCTCGGCTATGGCTACACCTTC; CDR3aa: CASSGLGYGYTF
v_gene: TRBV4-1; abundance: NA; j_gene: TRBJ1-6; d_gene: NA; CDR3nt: TGCGCCAGCAGCCAAGAGACTACTCTTCATAATTCACCCCTCCACTTT; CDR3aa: CASSQETTLHNSPLHF
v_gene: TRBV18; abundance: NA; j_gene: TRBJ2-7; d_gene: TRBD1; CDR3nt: TGTGCCAGCTCACCGGGGACAGCCGAGGGGGAGCAGTACTTC; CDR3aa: CASSPGTAEGEQYF
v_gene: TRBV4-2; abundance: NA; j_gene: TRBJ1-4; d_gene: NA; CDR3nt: TGTGCCAGCAGCCAAGACGGCAGGGCGGATGAAAAACTGTTTTTT; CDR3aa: CASSQDGRADEKLFF
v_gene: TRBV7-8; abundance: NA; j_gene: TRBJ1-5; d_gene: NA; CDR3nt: TGTGCCAGCAGCCCCGGACGGCCCAATCAGCCCCAGCATTTT; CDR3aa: CASSPGRPNQPQHF
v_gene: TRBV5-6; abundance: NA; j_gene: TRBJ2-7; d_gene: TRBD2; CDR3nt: TGTGCCAGCAGCCCCGGACTAGCGGACTACGAGCAGTACTTC; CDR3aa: CASSPGLADYEQYF
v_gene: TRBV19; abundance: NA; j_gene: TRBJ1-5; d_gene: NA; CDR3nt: TGTGCCAGTAGGAGACGACGCGAACCACAGCTCGATCAGCCCCAGCATTTT; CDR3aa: CASRRRREPQLDQPQHF
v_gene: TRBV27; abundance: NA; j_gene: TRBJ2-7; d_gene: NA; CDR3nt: TGTGCCAGCATATCGGGAGAGAACCACGAGCAGTACTTC; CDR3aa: CASISGENHEQYF
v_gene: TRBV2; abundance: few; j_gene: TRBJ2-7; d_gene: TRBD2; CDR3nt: TGTGCCAGCATGGATTTTAGCGGGCCGTCCGCCTACGAGCAGTACTTC; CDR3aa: CASMDFSGPSAYEQYF
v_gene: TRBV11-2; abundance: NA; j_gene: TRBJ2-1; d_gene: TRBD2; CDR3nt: TGTGCCAGCAGACATAGCGGGAGGGCCTTCGTCTTCTTC; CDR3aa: CASRHSGRAFVFF
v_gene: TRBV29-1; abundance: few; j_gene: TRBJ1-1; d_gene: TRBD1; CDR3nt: TGCAGCGTTGTTGGCAGGGGGAAGAACACTGAAGCTTTCTTT; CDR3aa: CSVVGRGKNTEAFF
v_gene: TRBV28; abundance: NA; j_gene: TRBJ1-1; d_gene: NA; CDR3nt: TGTGCCAGCAGTTGGCCAGGGTTCATGAACACTGAAGCTTTCTTT; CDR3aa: CASSWPGFMNTEAFF
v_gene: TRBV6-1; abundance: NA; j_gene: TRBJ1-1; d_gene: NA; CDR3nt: TGTGCCAGCAGCGTCACAGGAAAGAGTGAAGCTTTCTTT; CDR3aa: CASSVTGKSEAFF
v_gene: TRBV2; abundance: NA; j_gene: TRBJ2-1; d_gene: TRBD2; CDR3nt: TGTGCCAGCATGGCAATTCTAGCGGGAGAGCAGTTCTTC; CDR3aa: CASMAILAGEQFF